Presented here are 2 T cell receptor beta chains from one specimen sequenced in a study of CD8 T cells in ankylosing spondylitis. Using its own MiXCR run on the 5' RACE reads, TCRdb lists one record per CDR3 protein. The table records approximately 200,000 distinct CDR3 sequences, around 13% of them present only once. The sequencing input was blood, either unsorted or a sorted T cell fraction (not recorded which). These receptors were collected from a male donor with ankylosing spondylitis or in good health (not recorded which).

The rearrangement uses TRBV12-3 or TRBV12-4 and TRBJ2-7; D might be TRBD1 (6 bases). Trimming stripped 6 bases from V and 5 bases from J, with 11 bases between. This CDR3 region has 12 residues. This CDR3 reads CASRQGVHEQYF. The DNA for the CDR3 is TGTGCCAGCAGACAGGGAGTCCACGAGCAGTACTTC.

This clonotype was seen ten or more times. V is TRBV7-2 and J is TRBJ2-1, with 7 bases matching TRBD1. V shed 1 base and J 2 bases; nucleotides not matched to a gene: 8. This CDR3 is built from 17 residues. Germline assignment: CDR1 SGHTA and CDR2 FQGNSA. The CDR3 coding sequence is TGTGCCAGCAGCTTAGGAACCGGGACAGTAACCTACAATGAGCAGTTCTTC. It yields the protein CASSLGTGTVTYNEQFF.